The sequence of this T cell receptor (beta chain) was determined in a study of blood T cell repertoires in COVID-19. Turning to the study itself: There were acute and convalescent COVID-19 samples, and they came from the United States, Italy and Spain.

Measured with immunoSEQ multiplex PCR; TCRdb has only the in-frame clones, and not every one. The sample records some 290,000 clones, around 85% being singletons. The CDR3 covers 15 residues. CDR1 and CDR2 (germline): LNHDA, SQIVND (reference sequence). Trimming took 4 bases from V and 0 from J, leaving 12 bases between them. Sequences were obtained from peripheral blood. The receptor was isolated from a woman aged 25 to 39 with COVID-19, enrolled during active disease. This rearrangement joins TRBV19 to TRBJ1-2; maybe TRBD1 (5 bases). CDR3 sequence (DNA): TGTGCCAGTAGTAGTCAGGGAATCTCTAACTATGGCTACACCTTC. Translated: CASSSQGISNYGYTF.